These T cell receptor beta chains were read from a single sample in a study of T cells after posttransplantation cyclophosphamide. The method was immunoSEQ multiplex PCR; TCRdb's version includes in-frame clones alone and lacks a portion of them. Among about 21,000 clones listed, approximately 98% were seen once. Sequencing used naive CD8+ T cells sorted from PBMCs. The receptor source for this set is a man aged 35-49 years in good health, CMV-negative, and a related stem cell transplant donor. Both conserved end residues are part of each CDR3. The D gene is left open where the match is weak.

D: TRBD2
V: TRBV27
J: TRBJ2-7
CDR3: CASSFGGLAAYEQYF

D: .
V: TRBV28
J: TRBJ1-2
CDR3: CASSLERTTKAFYGYTF

D: .
V: TRBV5-4
J: TRBJ2-7
CDR3: CASSPSPRVDEQYF

D: TRBD2
V: TRBV7-9
J: TRBJ2-2
CDR3: CASIPVAGVLGELFF

D: .
V: TRBV4-1
J: TRBJ2-7
CDR3: CASGRGTSYEQYF

D: TRBD2
V: TRBV11-2
J: TRBJ2-3
CDR3: CASSLGTSGSPDTQYF

D: .
V: TRBV7-2
J: TRBJ2-5
CDR3: CASSSWGVGETQYF

D: .
V: TRBV19
J: TRBJ2-2
CDR3: CASSIVPGTFPTGELFF

D: TRBD1
V: TRBV4-3
J: TRBJ2-3
CDR3: CASSQDRGLRDTQYF

D: .
V: TRBV28
J: TRBJ2-1
CDR3: CASSADSNEQFF

D: .
V: TRBV7-7
J: TRBJ2-5
CDR3: CASSLEQGWQETQYF

D: TRBD2
V: TRBV27
J: TRBJ2-5
CDR3: CASSWGTSGIPYQETQYF

D: .
V: TRBV6-1
J: TRBJ2-1
CDR3: CASSEAGVEQFF

D: .
V: TRBV27
J: TRBJ2-7
CDR3: CASSPRRGGAYEQYF

D: .
V: TRBV28
J: TRBJ1-4
CDR3: CASSLTRFLEKLFF

D: TRBD1
V: TRBV18
J: TRBJ2-7
CDR3: CASSPGQGAYEQYF

D: .
V: TRBV19
J: TRBJ1-5
CDR3: CASSIVDSWNQPQHF

D: TRBD1
V: TRBV7-9
J: TRBJ1-1
CDR3: CASRGQENTEAFF

D: .
V: TRBV7-9
J: TRBJ2-2
CDR3: CASTPLPSFVAGELFF

D: TRBD1
V: TRBV28
J: TRBJ2-1
CDR3: CASSFTGGPHNEQFF

D: TRBD2
V: TRBV19
J: TRBJ2-1
CDR3: CASSIGTSSEQFF

D: .
V: TRBV6-5
J: TRBJ1-5
CDR3: CASIQYSNQPQHF

D: .
V: TRBV5-1
J: TRBJ2-1
CDR3: CASGLALKLNEQFF

D: TRBD1
V: TRBV6-6
J: TRBJ2-7
CDR3: CASRIGQGRYNEQYF

D: TRBD2
V: TRBV7-6
J: TRBJ2-5
CDR3: CASKAGGPVETQYF

D: .
V: TRBV4-2
J: TRBJ2-7
CDR3: CASSQAQGKLYEQYF

D: TRBD1
V: TRBV19
J: TRBJ2-7
CDR3: CASSARDRGYEQYF

D: .
V: TRBV27
J: TRBJ1-5
CDR3: CASSLSSGSNQPQHF

D: TRBD2
V: TRBV27
J: TRBJ2-3
CDR3: CASSSTGTRFTDTQYF

D: TRBD1
V: TRBV5-1
J: TRBJ2-7
CDR3: CASSLGGQNYEQYF

D: .
V: TRBV18
J: TRBJ1-1
CDR3: CASSPPEMNTEAFF

D: TRBD2
V: TRBV6-5
J: TRBJ2-1
CDR3: CASSYSSGSNNEQFF

D: .
V: TRBV5-1
J: TRBJ2-7
CDR3: CASSLAETGRVYEQYF

D: TRBD2
V: TRBV7-8
J: TRBJ2-7
CDR3: CASSLRAGEEYEQYF

D: TRBD1
V: TRBV28
J: TRBJ1-1
CDR3: CASSPAYRGGTEAFF

D: TRBD2
V: TRBV7-2
J: TRBJ2-7
CDR3: CASSYPGLAYEQYF

D: .
V: TRBV7-8
J: .
CDR3: CASSLVAYEQYF

D: .
V: TRBV28
J: TRBJ2-3
CDR3: CASSLEDGIASTDTQYF

D: TRBD2
V: TRBV4-3
J: TRBJ2-7
CDR3: CASSHDSGRPYF

D: .
V: TRBV19
J: TRBJ1-1
CDR3: CASSQTGNTEAFF

D: TRBD1
V: TRBV7-3
J: TRBJ2-2
CDR3: CASSPSRDRVITGELFF

D: TRBD2
V: TRBV6-5
J: TRBJ2-1
CDR3: CASRRTSGSYNEQFF

D: .
V: TRBV6-6
J: TRBJ1-3
CDR3: CATRASGNTIYF

D: .
V: TRBV7-9
J: .
CDR3: CASSFPRDTISDEQYF

D: .
V: TRBV11-2
J: .
CDR3: CASSLDGPYEQYF

D: TRBD2
V: TRBV7-2
J: TRBJ2-7
CDR3: CASSSGTSGRGYEQYF

D: .
V: TRBV7-8
J: TRBJ1-3
CDR3: CASSPVYRISGNTIYF

D: .
V: TRBV4-3
J: TRBJ2-7
CDR3: CASSQDSSSYEQYF

D: .
V: TRBV6-5
J: TRBJ2-7
CDR3: CASSLGSSYEQYF

D: .
V: TRBV27
J: TRBJ1-2
CDR3: CASRTHNANYGYTF

D: .
V: TRBV15
J: TRBJ2-7
CDR3: CATSTLNGETGEQYF

D: .
V: TRBV6-5
J: TRBJ1-1
CDR3: CASTLGGYTEAFF

D: .
V: TRBV29-1
J: TRBJ2-7
CDR3: CSVESPGGLGYEQYF